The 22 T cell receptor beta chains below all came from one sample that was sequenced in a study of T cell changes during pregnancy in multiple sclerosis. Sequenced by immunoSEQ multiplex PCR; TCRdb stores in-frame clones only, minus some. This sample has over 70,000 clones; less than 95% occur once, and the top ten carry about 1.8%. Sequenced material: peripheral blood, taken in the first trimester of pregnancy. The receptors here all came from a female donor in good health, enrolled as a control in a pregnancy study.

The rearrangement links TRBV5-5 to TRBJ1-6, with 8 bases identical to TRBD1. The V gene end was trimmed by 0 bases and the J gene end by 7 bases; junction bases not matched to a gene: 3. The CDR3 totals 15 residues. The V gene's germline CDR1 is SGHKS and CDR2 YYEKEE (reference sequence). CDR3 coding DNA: TGTGCCAGCAGCTTGGGGCAGGGGGCAAATTCACCCCTCCACTTT. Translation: CASSLGQGANSPLHF.

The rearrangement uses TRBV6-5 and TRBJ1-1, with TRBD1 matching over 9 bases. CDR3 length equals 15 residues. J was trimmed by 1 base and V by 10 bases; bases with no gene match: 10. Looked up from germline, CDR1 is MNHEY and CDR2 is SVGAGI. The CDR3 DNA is TGTGCCACTCGTCCCGGGACAGGGTCGAACACTGAAGCTTTCTTT. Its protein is CATRPGTGSNTEAFF.

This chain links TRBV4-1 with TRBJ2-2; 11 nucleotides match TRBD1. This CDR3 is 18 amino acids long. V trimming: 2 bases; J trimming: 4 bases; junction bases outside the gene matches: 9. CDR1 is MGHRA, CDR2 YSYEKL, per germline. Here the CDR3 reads CASSQTPGGTGGTGELFF. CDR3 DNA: TGCGCCAGCAGCCAAACCCCGGGGGGGACAGGGGGCACCGGGGAGCTGTTTTTT.

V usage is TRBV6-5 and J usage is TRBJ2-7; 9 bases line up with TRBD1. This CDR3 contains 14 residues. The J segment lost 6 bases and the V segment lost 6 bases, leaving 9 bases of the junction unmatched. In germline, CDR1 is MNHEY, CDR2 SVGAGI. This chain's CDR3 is CASSRDRESSEQYF. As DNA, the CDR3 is TGTGCCAGCAGCCGGGACAGGGAATCTTCCGAGCAGTACTTC.

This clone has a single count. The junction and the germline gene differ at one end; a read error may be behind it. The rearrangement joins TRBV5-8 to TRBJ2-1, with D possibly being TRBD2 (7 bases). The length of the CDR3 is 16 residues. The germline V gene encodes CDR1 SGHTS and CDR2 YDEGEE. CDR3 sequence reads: CASARREGVSHNEQFF. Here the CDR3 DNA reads TGTGCCAGCGCCAGAAGGGAGGGGGTCTCCCACAATGAGCAGTTCTTC.

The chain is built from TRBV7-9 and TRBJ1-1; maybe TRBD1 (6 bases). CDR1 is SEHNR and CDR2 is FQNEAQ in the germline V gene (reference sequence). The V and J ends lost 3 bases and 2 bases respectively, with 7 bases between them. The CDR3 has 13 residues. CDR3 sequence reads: CASSFRGNTEAFF. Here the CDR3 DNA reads TGTGCCAGCAGCTTCAGGGGTAACACTGAAGCTTTCTTT.

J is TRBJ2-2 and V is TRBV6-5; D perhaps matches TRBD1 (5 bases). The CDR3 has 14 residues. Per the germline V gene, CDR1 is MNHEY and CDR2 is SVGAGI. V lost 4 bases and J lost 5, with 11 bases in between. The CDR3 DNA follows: TGTGCCAGCAGTTTGGCCCCAGGGACCGGGGAGCTGTTTTTT. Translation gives CASSLAPGTGELFF.

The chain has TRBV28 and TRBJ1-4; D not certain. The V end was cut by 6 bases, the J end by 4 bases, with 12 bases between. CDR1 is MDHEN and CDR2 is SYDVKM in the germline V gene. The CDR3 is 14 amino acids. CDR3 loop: CASRQRTGNEKLFF. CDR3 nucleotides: TGTGCCAGCAGGCAGCGGACGGGTAATGAAAAACTGTTTTTT.

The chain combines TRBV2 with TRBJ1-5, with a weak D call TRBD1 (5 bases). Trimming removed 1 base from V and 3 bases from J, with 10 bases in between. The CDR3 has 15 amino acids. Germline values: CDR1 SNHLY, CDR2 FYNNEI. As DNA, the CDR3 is TGTGCCAGCAGTGAAGAGAAGGGGCTCAATCAGCCCCAGCATTTT. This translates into CASSEEKGLNQPQHF.

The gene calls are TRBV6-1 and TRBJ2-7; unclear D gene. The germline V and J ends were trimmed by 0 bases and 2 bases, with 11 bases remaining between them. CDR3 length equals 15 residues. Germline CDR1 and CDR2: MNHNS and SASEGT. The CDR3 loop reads CASSEAPGTAYEQYF. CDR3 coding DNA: TGTGCCAGCAGTGAAGCGCCGGGTACTGCCTACGAGCAGTACTTC.

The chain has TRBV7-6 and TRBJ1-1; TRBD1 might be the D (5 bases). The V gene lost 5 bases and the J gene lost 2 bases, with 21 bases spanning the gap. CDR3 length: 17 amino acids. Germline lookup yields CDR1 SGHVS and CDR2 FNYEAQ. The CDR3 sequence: CASSPRRTGLPNTEAFF. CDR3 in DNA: TGTGCCAGCAGCCCACGGAGAACGGGACTCCCTAACACTGAAGCTTTCTTT.

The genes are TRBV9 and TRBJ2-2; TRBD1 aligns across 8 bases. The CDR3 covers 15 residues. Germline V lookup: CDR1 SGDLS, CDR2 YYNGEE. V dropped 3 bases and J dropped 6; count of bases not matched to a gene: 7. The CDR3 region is CASSDGQGWAGELFF. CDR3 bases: TGTGCCAGCAGCGACGGACAGGGATGGGCCGGGGAGCTGTTTTTT.

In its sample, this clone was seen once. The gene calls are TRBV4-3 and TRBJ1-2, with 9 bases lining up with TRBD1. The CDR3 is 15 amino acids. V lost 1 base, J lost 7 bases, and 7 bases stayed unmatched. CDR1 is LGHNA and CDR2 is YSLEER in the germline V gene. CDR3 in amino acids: CASSQVGTGRGGYTF. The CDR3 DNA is TGCGCCAGCAGCCAAGTGGGGACAGGGAGGGGTGGCTACACCTTC.

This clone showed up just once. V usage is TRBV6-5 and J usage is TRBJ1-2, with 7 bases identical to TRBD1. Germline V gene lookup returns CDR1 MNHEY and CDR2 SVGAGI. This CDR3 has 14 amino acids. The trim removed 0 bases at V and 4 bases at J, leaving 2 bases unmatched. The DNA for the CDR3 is TGTGCCAGCAGTTACTCGACAGGGACCTATGGCTACACCTTC. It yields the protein CASSYSTGTYGYTF.

The CDR3 is CASSLRPGQGTDYGYTF. As DNA, the CDR3 is TGTGCCAGCAGCCTACGACCGGGACAGGGGACAGACTATGGCTACACCTTC. This chain connects TRBV7-2 to TRBJ1-2; 10 bases align to TRBD1. Trimming took 5 bases from V and 3 from J; bases not matched to a gene: 12. The CDR3 spans 17 residues. Germline V gene lookup returns CDR1 SGHTA and CDR2 FQGNSA.

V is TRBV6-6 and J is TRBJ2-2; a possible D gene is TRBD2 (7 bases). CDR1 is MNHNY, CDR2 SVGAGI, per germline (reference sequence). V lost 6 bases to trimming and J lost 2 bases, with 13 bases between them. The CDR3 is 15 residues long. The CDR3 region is CASSARGTNTGELFF. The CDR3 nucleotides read TGTGCCAGCAGCGCGCGGGGGACAAACACCGGGGAGCTGTTTTTT.

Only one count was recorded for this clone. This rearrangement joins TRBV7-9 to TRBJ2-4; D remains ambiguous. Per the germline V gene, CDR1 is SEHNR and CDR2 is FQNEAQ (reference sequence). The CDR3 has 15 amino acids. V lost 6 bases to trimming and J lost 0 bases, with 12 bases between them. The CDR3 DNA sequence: TGTGCCAGCAGTCCTGACACTTTAGCCAAAAACATTCAGTACTTC. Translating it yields CASSPDTLAKNIQYF.

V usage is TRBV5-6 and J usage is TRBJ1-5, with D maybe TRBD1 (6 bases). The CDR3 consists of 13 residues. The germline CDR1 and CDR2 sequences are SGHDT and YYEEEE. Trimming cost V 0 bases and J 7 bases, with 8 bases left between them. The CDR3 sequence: CASSLGTGQPQHF. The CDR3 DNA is TGTGCCAGCAGCTTGGGTACAGGGCAGCCCCAGCATTTT.

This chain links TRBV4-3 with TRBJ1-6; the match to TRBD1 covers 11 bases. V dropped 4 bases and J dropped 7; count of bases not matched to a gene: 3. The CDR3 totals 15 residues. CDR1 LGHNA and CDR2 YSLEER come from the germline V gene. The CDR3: CASSRGDRGNSPLHF. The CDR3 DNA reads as TGCGCCAGCAGCCGAGGGGACAGGGGGAATTCACCCCTCCACTTT.

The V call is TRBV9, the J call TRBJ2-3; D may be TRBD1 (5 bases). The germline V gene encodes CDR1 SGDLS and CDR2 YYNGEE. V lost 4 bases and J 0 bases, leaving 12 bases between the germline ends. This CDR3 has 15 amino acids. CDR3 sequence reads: CASSPLGASTDTQYF. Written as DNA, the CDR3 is TGTGCCAGCAGCCCCCTAGGGGCTAGCACAGATACGCAGTATTTT.

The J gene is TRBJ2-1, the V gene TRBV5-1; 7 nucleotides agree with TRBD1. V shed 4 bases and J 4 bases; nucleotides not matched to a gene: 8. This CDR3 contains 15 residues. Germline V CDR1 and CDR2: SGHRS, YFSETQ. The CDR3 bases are TGCGCCAGCAGCCCTCGGGGACAGAAGTACAATGAGCAGTTCTTC. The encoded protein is CASSPRGQKYNEQFF. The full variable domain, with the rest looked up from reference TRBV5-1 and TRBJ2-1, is KAGVTQTPRYLIKTRGQQVTLSCSPISGHRSVSWYQQTPGQGLQFLFEYFSETQRNKGNFPGRFSGRQFSNSRSEMNVSTLELGDSALYLCASSPRGQKYNEQFFGPGTRLTVL.

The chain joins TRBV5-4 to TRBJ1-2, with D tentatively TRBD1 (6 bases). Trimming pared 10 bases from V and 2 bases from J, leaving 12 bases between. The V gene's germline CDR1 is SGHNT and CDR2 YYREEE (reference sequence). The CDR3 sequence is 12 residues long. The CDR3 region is CAVQGWNYGYTF. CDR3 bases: TGTGCCGTACAGGGTTGGAACTATGGCTACACCTTC.